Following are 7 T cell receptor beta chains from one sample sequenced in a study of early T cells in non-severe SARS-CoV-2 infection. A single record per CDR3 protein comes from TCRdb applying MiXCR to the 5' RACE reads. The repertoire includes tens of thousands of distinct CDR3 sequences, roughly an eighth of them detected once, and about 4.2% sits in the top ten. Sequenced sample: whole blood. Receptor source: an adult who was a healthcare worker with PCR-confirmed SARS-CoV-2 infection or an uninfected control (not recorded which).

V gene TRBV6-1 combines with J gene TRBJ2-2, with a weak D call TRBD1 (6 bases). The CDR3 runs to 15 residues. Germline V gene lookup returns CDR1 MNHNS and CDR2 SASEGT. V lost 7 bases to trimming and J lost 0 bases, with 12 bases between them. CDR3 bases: TGTGCCAGCACCCCGAGGGGGACGAACACCGGGGAGCTGTTTTTT. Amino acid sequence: CASTPRGTNTGELFF.

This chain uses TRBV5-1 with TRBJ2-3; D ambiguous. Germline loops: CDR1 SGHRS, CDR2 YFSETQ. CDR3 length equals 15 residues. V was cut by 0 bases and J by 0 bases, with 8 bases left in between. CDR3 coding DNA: TGCGCCAGCAGCTTGGAAGCACCTAGCACAGATACGCAGTATTTT. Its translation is CASSLEAPSTDTQYF. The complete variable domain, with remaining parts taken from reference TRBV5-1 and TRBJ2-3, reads KAGVTQTPRYLIKTRGQQVTLSCSPISGHRSVSWYQQTPGQGLQFLFEYFSETQRNKGNFPGRFSGRQFSNSRSEMNVSTLELGDSALYLCASSLEAPSTDTQYFGPGTRLTVL.

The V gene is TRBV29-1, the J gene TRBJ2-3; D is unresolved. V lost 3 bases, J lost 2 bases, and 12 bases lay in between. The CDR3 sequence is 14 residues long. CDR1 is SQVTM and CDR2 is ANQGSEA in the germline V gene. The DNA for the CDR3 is TGCAGCGTTGAGGAGTTCGCCAACACAGATACGCAGTATTTT. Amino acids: CSVEEFANTDTQYF.

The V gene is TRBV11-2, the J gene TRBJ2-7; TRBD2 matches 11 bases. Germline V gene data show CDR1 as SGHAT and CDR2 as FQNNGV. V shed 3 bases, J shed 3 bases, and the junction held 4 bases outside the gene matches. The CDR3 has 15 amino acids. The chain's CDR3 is CASSFGTSGYYEQYF. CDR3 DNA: TGTGCCAGCAGCTTCGGGACTAGCGGATACTACGAGCAGTACTTC. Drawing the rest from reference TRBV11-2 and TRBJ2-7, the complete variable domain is EAGVAQSPRYKIIEKRQSVAFWCNPISGHATLYWYQQILGQGPKLLIQFQNNGVVDDSQLPKDRFSAERLKGVDSTLKIQPAKLEDSAVYLCASSFGTSGYYEQYFGPGTRLTVT.

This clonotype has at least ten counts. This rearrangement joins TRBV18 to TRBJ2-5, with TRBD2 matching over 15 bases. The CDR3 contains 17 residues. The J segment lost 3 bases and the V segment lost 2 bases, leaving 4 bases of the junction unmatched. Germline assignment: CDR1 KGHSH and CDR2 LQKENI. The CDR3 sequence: CASSPGLAGGVEETQYF. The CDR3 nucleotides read TGTGCCAGCTCACCAGGACTAGCGGGAGGGGTGGAAGAGACCCAGTACTTC. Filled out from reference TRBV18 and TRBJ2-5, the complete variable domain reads NAGVMQNPRHLVRRRGQEARLRCSPMKGHSHVYWYRQLPEEGLKFMVYLQKENIIDESGMPKERFSAEFPKEGPSILRIQQVVRGDSAAYFCASSPGLAGGVEETQYFGPGTRLLVL.

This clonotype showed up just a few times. The CDR3 here is CSASRQGRNEQYF. As DNA, the CDR3 is TGCAGTGCTAGCCGGCAGGGGAGGAACGAGCAGTACTTC. The rearrangement joins TRBV20-1 to TRBJ2-7; the D gene could be TRBD1 or TRBD2 (6 bases each). The V gene's germline CDR1 is DFQATT and CDR2 SNEGSKA (reference sequence). This CDR3 contains 13 residues. The germline V and J ends were trimmed by 3 bases and 5 bases, with 14 bases remaining between them.

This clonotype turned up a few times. DNA of the CDR3: TGTGCCAGCAGTTACACAGCCTCCTATAATTCACCCCTCCACTTT. This encodes CASSYTASYNSPLHF. The chain joins TRBV6-6 to TRBJ1-6; D not certain. Germline V lookup: CDR1 MNHNY, CDR2 SVGAGI (reference sequence). The CDR3 length is 15 residues. V lost 2 bases and J lost 0, with 5 bases in between.